This record covers a single T cell receptor beta chain. Clones were read by immunoSEQ multiplex PCR, and TCRdb kept only the in-frame ones, dropping some. In the table there are some 99,000 clones, more than 70% of which are singletons. The sample belongs to a study of T cell responses to AZD1222 COVID-19 vaccine. The CDR3 extends over 12 amino acids. Trimming took 6 bases from V and 8 from J, leaving 11 bases between them. Germline assignment: CDR1 SNHLY and CDR2 FYNNEI. This specimen consisted of peripheral blood, obtained on day 0 of AZD1222 vaccination. The clonotype was recovered from an adult in good health. This rearrangement joins TRBV2 to TRBJ2-1; D unclear. The CDR3 is CASRVSSHEQFF. The CDR3 DNA sequence: TGTGCCAGCAGGGTATCCTCCCATGAGCAGTTCTTC.